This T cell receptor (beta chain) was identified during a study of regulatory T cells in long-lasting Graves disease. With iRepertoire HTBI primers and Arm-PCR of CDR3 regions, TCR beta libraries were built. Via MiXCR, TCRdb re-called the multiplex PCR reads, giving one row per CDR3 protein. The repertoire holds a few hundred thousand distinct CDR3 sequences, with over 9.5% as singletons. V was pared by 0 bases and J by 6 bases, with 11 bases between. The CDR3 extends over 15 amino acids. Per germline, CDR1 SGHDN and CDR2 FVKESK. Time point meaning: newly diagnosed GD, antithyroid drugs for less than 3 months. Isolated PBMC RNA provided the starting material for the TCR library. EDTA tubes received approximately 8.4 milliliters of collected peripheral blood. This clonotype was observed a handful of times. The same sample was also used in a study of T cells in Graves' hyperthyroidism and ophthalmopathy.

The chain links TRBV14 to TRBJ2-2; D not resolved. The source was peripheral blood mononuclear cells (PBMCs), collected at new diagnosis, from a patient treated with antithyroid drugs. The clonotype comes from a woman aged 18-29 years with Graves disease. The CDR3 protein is CASSQEAVRAGELFF. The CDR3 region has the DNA TGTGCCAGCAGCCAAGAGGCGGTTCGGGCCGGGGAGCTGTTTTTT.